One sample yielded the 14 T cell receptor beta chains listed below, sequenced in a study of blood T cell repertoires in COVID-19. The data were produced by immunoSEQ multiplex PCR, yet TCRdb's version contains in-frame clones alone and is incomplete. The sample holds tens of thousands of clones, almost 85% seen once. Input material: peripheral blood. The receptors originated from a woman of 80 years or more with acute or convalescent COVID-19.

This chain's CDR3 is CASSSGQPLNTEAFF. The CDR3 DNA reads TGCGCCAGCAGCTCGGGACAGCCCTTGAACACTGAAGCTTTCTTT. V gene TRBV5-1 combines with J gene TRBJ1-1, with TRBD1 identical over 7 bases. Germline trimming cut 3 bases from V and 0 bases from J; bases unmatched to any gene: 5. The CDR3 sequence is 15 residues long. CDR1 and CDR2 (germline): SGHRS, YFSETQ.

DNA for the CDR3: TGTGCTAGTGGTCCCTCGCCTGGAGGGAGGCAAGAGACCCAGTACTTC. It encodes CASGPSPGGRQETQYF. The rearrangement links TRBV12-5 to TRBJ2-5, with a weak D call TRBD2 (6 bases). Germline V gene sequence: CDR1 LGHNT, CDR2 FRNRAP. The V and J ends lost 5 bases and 2 bases respectively, with 18 bases between them. This CDR3 region has 16 residues.

J is TRBJ2-2 and V is TRBV7-2; 9 nucleotides align to TRBD2. CDR1 is SGHTA and CDR2 is FQGNSA in the germline V gene. The CDR3 runs 16 residues. V gave up 1 base and J gave up 6 bases; unmatched junction bases: 6. The CDR3 reads CASSLGDLAGSGELFF. CDR3 in DNA: TGTGCCAGCAGCTTAGGAGATCTAGCGGGATCCGGGGAGCTGTTTTTT.

The DNA of the CDR3 is TGTGCCAGCAGCTTAGCTTCAGGGAATGGCTACACCTTC. Amino acid sequence: CASSLASGNGYTF. The rearrangement links TRBV7-9 to TRBJ1-2, with D possibly being TRBD1 (5 bases). V lost 0 bases and J lost 6, with 8 bases in between. The CDR3 has 13 residues. In germline, CDR1 is SEHNR, CDR2 FQNEAQ (reference sequence). Full variable domain (outside the CDR3, taken from reference TRBV7-9 and TRBJ1-2): DTGVSQNPRHKITKRGQNVTFRCDPISEHNRLYWYRQTLGQGPEFLTYFQNEAQLEKSRLLSDRFSAERPKGSFSTLEIQRTEQGDSAMYLCASSLASGNGYTFGSGTRLTVV.

The chain is built from TRBV5-4 and TRBJ2-3, with 9 bases lining up with TRBD2. The CDR3 extends over 15 amino acids. Looked up from germline, CDR1 is SGHNT and CDR2 is YYREEE (reference sequence). With 0 bases clipped from V and 7 bases from J, the junction kept 6 bases outside the gene matches. As DNA, the CDR3 is TGTGCCAGCAGCTTGGCAGAGCGGGGGGATAATACGCAGTATTTT. Protein sequence: CASSLAERGDNTQYF.

V is TRBV5-1 and J is TRBJ2-2; 9 bases match TRBD2. Germline trimming cut 4 bases from V and 6 bases from J; bases unmatched to any gene: 10. This CDR3 has 16 amino acids. CDR1 and CDR2 from the germline V gene are SGHRS and YFSETQ. The CDR3 spells CASSNTVAGGPGELFF. The CDR3 DNA follows: TGCGCCAGCAGCAATACCGTCGCGGGGGGGCCCGGGGAGCTGTTTTTT.

The rearrangement joins TRBV3-1 (or the pseudogene TRBV3-2) to TRBJ1-1, with D tentatively TRBD1 (5 bases). V lost 5 bases and J 1 base, leaving 14 bases between the germline ends. The CDR3 is made up of 15 amino acids. Per germline, CDR1 LGHDT and CDR2 YNNKEL (reference sequence). CDR3 protein: CASSFHRLENTEAFF. For the CDR3, the DNA is TGTGCCAGCAGCTTCCACAGGCTGGAGAACACTGAAGCTTTCTTT.

The chain links TRBV6-5 to TRBJ2-7, with D tentatively TRBD2 (5 bases). Trimming took 5 bases from V and 0 from J, leaving 11 bases between them. The CDR3 has 14 residues. Germline values: CDR1 MNHEY, CDR2 SVGAGI. The CDR3 DNA sequence: TGTGCCAGCAGTCCTCCAACTAGCTCCTACGAGCAGTACTTC. Protein sequence: CASSPPTSSYEQYF.

The chain uses TRBV6-1 and TRBJ1-6; tentative D call: TRBD1 (6 bases). The CDR3 is 16 amino acids. V was clipped by 3 bases and J by 1 base, with 10 bases between them. The germline V gene encodes CDR1 MNHNS and CDR2 SASEGT. CDR3: CASSDIRGSYNSPLHF. The CDR3 DNA follows: TGTGCCAGCAGTGACATCAGGGGTTCCTATAATTCACCCCTCCACTTT.

The V and J genes are TRBV6-5 and TRBJ2-3; D is perhaps TRBD2 (5 bases). V lost 4 bases to trimming and J lost 0 bases, with 8 bases between them. This CDR3 spans 14 amino acids. In germline, CDR1 is MNHEY, CDR2 SVGAGI. DNA of the CDR3: TGTGCCAGCAGTTCGGGGTCTAGCACAGATACGCAGTATTTT. As protein: CASSSGSSTDTQYF.

The genes are TRBV28 and TRBJ1-2, with D possibly matching TRBD1 (5 bases). This CDR3 region has 13 residues. Trimming left V 6 bases short and J 6 bases short, with 14 bases between. Germline values: CDR1 MDHEN, CDR2 SYDVKM. The CDR3 DNA sequence: TGTGCCAGCAGCCCTGGGGGGTGGGATGGCTACACCTTC. This gives the protein CASSPGGWDGYTF.

This clone showed up just a few times. The genes are TRBV6-5 and TRBJ1-5, with TRBD1 matching 9 bases. The CDR3 has 14 residues. The junction had 4 bases not matched to a gene; V was cut back by 6 bases and J by 4 bases. The germline V gene has CDR1 MNHEY and CDR2 SVGAGI. The CDR3, as DNA: TGTGCCAGCAGCCCGACAGGGGGGAATCAGCCCCAGCATTTT. Protein product: CASSPTGGNQPQHF.

The genes are TRBV5-1 and TRBJ2-1, with no clear D. Germline V gene sequence: CDR1 SGHRS, CDR2 YFSETQ. Trimming took off 4 bases at V and 4 bases at J, with 3 bases between the two ends. The CDR3 covers 11 residues. The CDR3 loop is CASSEYNEQFF. The CDR3, as DNA: TGCGCCAGCAGCGAGTACAATGAGCAGTTCTTC.

This clone turned up a few times. The rearrangement uses TRBV2 and TRBJ1-6, with D maybe TRBD1 (5 bases). Germline CDR1 SNHLY, CDR2 FYNNEI. V was trimmed by 9 bases and J by 1 base, leaving 10 bases between them. This CDR3 has 14 amino acids. As DNA, the CDR3 is TGTGCCAGTCAGGGTGGGTCCTATAATTCACCCCTCCACTTT. Its translation is CASQGGSYNSPLHF.